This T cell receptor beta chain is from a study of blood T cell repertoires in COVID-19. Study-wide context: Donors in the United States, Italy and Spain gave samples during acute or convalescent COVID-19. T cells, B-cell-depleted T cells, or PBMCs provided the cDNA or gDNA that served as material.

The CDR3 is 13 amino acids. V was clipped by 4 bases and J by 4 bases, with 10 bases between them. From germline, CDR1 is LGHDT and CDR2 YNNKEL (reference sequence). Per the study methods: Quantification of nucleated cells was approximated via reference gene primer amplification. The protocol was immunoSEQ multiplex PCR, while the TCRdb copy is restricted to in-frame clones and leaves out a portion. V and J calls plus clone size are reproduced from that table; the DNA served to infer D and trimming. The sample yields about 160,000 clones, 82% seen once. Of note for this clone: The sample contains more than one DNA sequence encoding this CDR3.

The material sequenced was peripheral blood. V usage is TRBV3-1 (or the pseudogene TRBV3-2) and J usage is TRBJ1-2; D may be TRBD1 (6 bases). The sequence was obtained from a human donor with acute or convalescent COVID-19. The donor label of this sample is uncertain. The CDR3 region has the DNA TGTGCCAGCAGCCCGGACAGTAGCTATGGCTACACCTTC. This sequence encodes CASSPDSSYGYTF.